Listed below are T cell receptor beta chains from one sample, sequenced in a study of blood T cell repertoires in COVID-19. TCRdb keeps only in-frame clones here, not all; method: immunoSEQ multiplex PCR. The sample lists about 74,000 clones; 88% were seen once. The material sequenced was peripheral blood. Receptors originate from an elderly woman with active or convalescent COVID-19. CDR3s include the opening cysteine and the closing phenylalanine or tryptophan. A D gene is named only where the DNA matches it firmly. Some rows have no size entry. The others give once, few or many, or a class for an expanded clone.

.	TRBJ2-7	.	TRBV6-5	TGTGCCAGCAGTCCCCGGCGGCCTTCCGAGCAGTACTTC	CASSPRRPSEQYF
.	TRBJ1-2	.	TRBV7-9	TGTGCCAGCAGCTTAGTAGGACAAGAAGCTAACTATGGCTACACCTTC	CASSLVGQEANYGYTF
.	TRBJ2-1	.	TRBV19	TGTGCCAGCAGCAAACTCCGGATGGACAGCTCCTACAATGAGCAGTTCTTC	CASSKLRMDSSYNEQFF
.	TRBJ1-6	.	TRBV11-1	TGTGCCAGCAGCCCCCTGCGAGGAAATTCACCCCTCCACTTT	CASSPLRGNSPLHF
.	TRBJ2-7	.	TRBV6-2/TRBV6-3	TGTGCCAGCAGTTACTCGACCCAGCGGCCCGCGAGGGAGCAGTACTTC	CASSYSTQRPAREQYF
.	TRBJ1-1	TRBD1	TRBV7-2	TGTGCCAGCAGCACGACAGGGGCCGACACTGAAGCTTTCTTT	CASSTTGADTEAFF
few	TRBJ2-5	TRBD2	TRBV2	TGTGCCAGCAGTGAATATAGCGGGGGTTCTGAGACCCAGTACTTC	CASSEYSGGSETQYF
.	TRBJ1-2	.	TRBV3-1/TRBV3-2	TGTGCCAGCAGCCAAGAGGGCAGGGGATCACTTGGATATGGCTACACCTTC	CASSQEGRGSLGYGYTF
.	TRBJ1-3	TRBD1	TRBV7-9	TGTGCCAGCAGCGGCCGGGACAGAGGAAACACCATATATTTT	CASSGRDRGNTIYF
once	TRBJ1-3	TRBD1	TRBV3-1/TRBV3-2	TGTGCCAGCAGCCAAGAGACAGGGGCTACTGGAAACACCATATATTTT	CASSQETGATGNTIYF
.	TRBJ2-7	.	TRBV5-1	TGCGCCAGCAGCTCCCGCAGCTACGAGCAGTACTTC	CASSSRSYEQYF
.	TRBJ2-7	TRBD1	TRBV7-2	TGTGCCAGCAGCTTAGGGGGACAGGTTTCCTACGAGCAGTACTTC	CASSLGGQVSYEQYF
.	TRBJ1-3	.	TRBV14	TGTGCCAGCAGCCCTGCAGGGGCGCGAGGAAACACCATATATTTT	CASSPAGARGNTIYF
.	TRBJ2-7	.	TRBV9	TGTGCCAGCAGCGTAGTACTAGCTCCCAGGCACGAGCAGTACTTC	CASSVVLAPRHEQYF
.	TRBJ1-2	.	TRBV30	TGTGCCTGGAAGCCGCTTGACAGACCGGTCTATGGCTACACCTTC	CAWKPLDRPVYGYTF
.	TRBJ1-2	.	TRBV5-1	TGCGCCAGCAGCGTAGGCAGTTTACCCCGACAGGAGGGCTACACCTTC	CASSVGSLPRQEGYTF
.	TRBJ2-2	TRBD1	TRBV7-6	TGTGCCAGCAGCAACAGGGGATATGCGAACACCGGGGAGCTGTTTTTT	CASSNRGYANTGELFF
.	TRBJ2-3	TRBD1	TRBV20-1	TGCAGTGCCCGGGACAGCCATACGCAGTATTTT	CSARDSHTQYF
few	TRBJ2-7	.	TRBV5-1	TGCGCCAGCGGAGAGGGCCGAACCTACGAGCAGTACTTC	CASGEGRTYEQYF
.	TRBJ2-7	.	TRBV9	TGTGCCAGCAGCGTAGACCCTAACTCCTACGAGCAGTACTTC	CASSVDPNSYEQYF
.	TRBJ1-6	.	TRBV19	TGTGCCAGTAGAAAGACAGACTATAATTCACCCCTCCACTTT	CASRKTDYNSPLHF
.	TRBJ1-4	.	TRBV7-8	TGTGCCAGCAGCTTAGCATCGCGGGTCTCGGGTGAAAAACTGTTTTTT	CASSLASRVSGEKLFF
.	TRBJ1-2	.	TRBV19	TGTGCCAGTAGTATAGAGCGGCATTACACCTTC	CASSIERHYTF
.	TRBJ2-7	.	TRBV7-8	TGTGCCAGCAGCCCGACAGTCTACGAGCAGTACTTC	CASSPTVYEQYF
.	TRBJ2-1	.	TRBV25-1	TGTGCCAGCAGTGAAATGATCGGGGGTACTGAGCAGTTCTTC	CASSEMIGGTEQFF
once	TRBJ2-1	.	TRBV3-1/TRBV3-2	TGTGCCAGCAGCCAAGTTCACCTATACAATGAGCAGTTCTTC	CASSQVHLYNEQFF
.	TRBJ1-2	.	TRBV7-8	TGTGCCAGCAGCCCCAGGCAGGAATCTAACTATGGCTACACCTTC	CASSPRQESNYGYTF
.	TRBJ2-7	.	TRBV29-1	TGCAGCGTTGAAGTCGGCGAGCAGTACTTC	CSVEVGEQYF
once	TRBJ1-4	.	TRBV18	TGTGCCAGCTCTGGAGGAGGGGCAACTAATGAAAAACTGTTTTTT	CASSGGGATNEKLFF
.	TRBJ1-5	TRBD1	TRBV6-5	TGTGCCAGCAGTTACGGGACAGGGTTAGTTCAGCCCCAGCATTTT	CASSYGTGLVQPQHF
.	TRBJ1-4	.	TRBV5-4	TGTGCCAGCAGCTTCACACAGAATGAAAAACTGTTTTTT	CASSFTQNEKLFF
.	TRBJ1-2	TRBD1	TRBV5-1	TGCGCCAGCAGCTCCGGGACAGGGTCCGTGGATGGCTACACCTTC	CASSSGTGSVDGYTF
.	TRBJ1-6	.	TRBV7-6	TGTGCCAGCAGCTTAACAAACCGGGACACGAATTCACCCCTCCACTTT	CASSLTNRDTNSPLHF
.	TRBJ2-7	.	TRBV6-6	TGTGCCAGCAGTCAAACTAGGTCCCTACTAATTCGGGGGGAGCAGTACTTC	CASSQTRSLLIRGEQYF
.	TRBJ2-4	TRBD2	TRBV9	TGTGCCAGCAGCCCAATAGCGGGAGGCCGTTTGAAAGCCAAAAACATTCAGTACTTC	CASSPIAGGRLKAKNIQYF
once	TRBJ2-3	TRBD1	TRBV5-1	TGCGCCAGCAGCTTGGGCCTGGGACAGGGCCCCACAGATACGCAGTATTTT	CASSLGLGQGPTDTQYF
.	TRBJ2-7	TRBD2	TRBV5-1	TGCGCCAGCAGCTGGGGCAGCGGGAGGGTCTACGAGCAGTACTTC	CASSWGSGRVYEQYF
.	TRBJ1-5	.	TRBV3-1/TRBV3-2	TGTGCCAGCAGCCAAGGCGGGGACTGGGATCAGCCCCAGCATTTT	CASSQGGDWDQPQHF
.	TRBJ2-3	.	TRBV19	TGTGCCAGTAGTGGACTGGCGGATACGCAGTATTTT	CASSGLADTQYF
.	TRBJ2-2	.	TRBV6-4	TGTGCCAGCAAGAGCACCGGGGAGCTGTTTTTT	CASKSTGELFF
.	TRBJ2-1	.	TRBV21-1	TGTGCCAGCACCAAAAATACGCTAGCGAGCTCCTACAATGAGCAGTTCTTC	CASTKNTLASSYNEQFF
.	TRBJ1-2	TRBD1	TRBV5-1	TGCGCCAGCAGCTTGCAGGGGGGTGGCTACACCTTC	CASSLQGGGYTF
.	TRBJ2-7	.	TRBV7-2	TGTGCCAGCAGCCCATCCCCAGGCTACGAGCAGTACTTC	CASSPSPGYEQYF